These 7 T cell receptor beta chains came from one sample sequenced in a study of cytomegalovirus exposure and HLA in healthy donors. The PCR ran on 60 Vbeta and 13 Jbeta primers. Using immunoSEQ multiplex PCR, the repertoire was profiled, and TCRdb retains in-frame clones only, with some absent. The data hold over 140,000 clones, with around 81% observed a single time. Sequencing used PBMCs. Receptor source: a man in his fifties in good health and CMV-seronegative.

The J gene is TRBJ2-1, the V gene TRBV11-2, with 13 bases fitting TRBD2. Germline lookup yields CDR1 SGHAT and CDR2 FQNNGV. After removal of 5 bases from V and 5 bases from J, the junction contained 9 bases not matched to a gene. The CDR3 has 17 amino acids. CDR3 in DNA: TGTGCCAGCAGCCGGGGACTAGCGGGAAGAAAACACAATGAGCAGTTCTTC. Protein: CASSRGLAGRKHNEQFF.

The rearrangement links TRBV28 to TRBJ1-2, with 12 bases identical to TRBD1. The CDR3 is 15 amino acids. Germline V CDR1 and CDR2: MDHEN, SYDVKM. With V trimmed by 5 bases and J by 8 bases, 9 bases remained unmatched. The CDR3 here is CASSLEGQGAGGYTF. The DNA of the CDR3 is TGTGCCAGCAGTCTCGAGGGACAGGGGGCCGGGGGCTACACCTTC.

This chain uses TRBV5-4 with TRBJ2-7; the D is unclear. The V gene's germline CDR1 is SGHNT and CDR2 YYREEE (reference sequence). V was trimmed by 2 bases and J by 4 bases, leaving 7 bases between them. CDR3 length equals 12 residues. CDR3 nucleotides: TGTGCCAGCAGCTTCGACTTGTACGAGCAGTACTTC. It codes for CASSFDLYEQYF.

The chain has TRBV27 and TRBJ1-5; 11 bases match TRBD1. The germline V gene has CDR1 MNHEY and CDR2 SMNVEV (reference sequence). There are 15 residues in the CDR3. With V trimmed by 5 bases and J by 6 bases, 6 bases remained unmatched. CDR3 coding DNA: TGTGCCAGCAGTCCCCTGGGACAGGGGGGTCAGCCCCAGCATTTT. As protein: CASSPLGQGGQPQHF.

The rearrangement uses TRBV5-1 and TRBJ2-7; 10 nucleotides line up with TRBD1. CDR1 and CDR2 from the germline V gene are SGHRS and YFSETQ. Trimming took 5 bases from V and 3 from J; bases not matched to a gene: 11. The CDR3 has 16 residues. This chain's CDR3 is CASSPASGTGVYEQYF. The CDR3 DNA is TGCGCCAGCAGTCCTGCTTCCGGGACAGGGGTCTACGAGCAGTACTTC.

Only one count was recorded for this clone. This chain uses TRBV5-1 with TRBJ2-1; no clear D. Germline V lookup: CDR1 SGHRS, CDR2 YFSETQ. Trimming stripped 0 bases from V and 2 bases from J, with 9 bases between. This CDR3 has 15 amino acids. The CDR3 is CASSLVSTAYNEQFF. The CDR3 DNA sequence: TGCGCCAGCAGCTTGGTGTCAACGGCCTACAATGAGCAGTTCTTC.

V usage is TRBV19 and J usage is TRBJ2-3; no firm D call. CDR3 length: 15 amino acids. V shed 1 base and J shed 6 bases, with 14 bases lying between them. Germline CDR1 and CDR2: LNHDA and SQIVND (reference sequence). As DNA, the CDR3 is TGTGCCAGTAGTATAGGGTGGCGGTCCACGGATACGCAGTATTTT. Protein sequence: CASSIGWRSTDTQYF.